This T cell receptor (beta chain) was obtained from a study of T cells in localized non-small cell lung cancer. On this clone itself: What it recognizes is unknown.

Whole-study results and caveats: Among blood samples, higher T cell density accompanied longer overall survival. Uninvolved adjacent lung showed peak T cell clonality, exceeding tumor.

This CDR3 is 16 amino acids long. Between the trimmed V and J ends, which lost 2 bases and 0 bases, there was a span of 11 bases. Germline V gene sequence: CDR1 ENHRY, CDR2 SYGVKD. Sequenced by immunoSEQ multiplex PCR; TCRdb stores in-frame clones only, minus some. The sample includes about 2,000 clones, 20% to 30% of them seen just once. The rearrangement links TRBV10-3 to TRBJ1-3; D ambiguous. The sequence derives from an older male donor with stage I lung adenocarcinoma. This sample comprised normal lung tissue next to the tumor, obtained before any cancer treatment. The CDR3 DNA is TGTGCCATCAGTGAGCGGCAGTCAAGCTCTGGAAACACCATATATTTT. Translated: CAISERQSSSGNTIYF.